The present T cell receptor beta chain was sequenced within a study of blood T cell repertoires in COVID-19. Authors' processing steps: Reference gene primer amplification gave estimated nucleated cell counts. The repertoire was sequenced with immunoSEQ multiplex PCR; TCRdb's copy has only in-frame clones and lacks some. V, J and clone size reflect that table, while D and trimming were determined from the DNA. Of tens of thousands of clones detected, more than 85% appear once; the ten largest clones hold approximately 3%. The CDR3 has 13 residues. J lost 6 bases, V lost 10 bases, and 8 bases had no gene match. Germline-derived CDR1 and CDR2 are LNHDA and SQIVND (reference sequence).

Sequenced: peripheral blood. The J gene is TRBJ1-5, the V gene TRBV19, with 8 positions matching TRBD1. This sequence originates from a middle-aged man with acute or convalescent COVID-19. The CDR3 nucleotides read TGTGCCACCCACCCAGGGGGCCCTCAGCCCCAGCATTTT. Translating it yields CATHPGGPQPQHF.